These 27 T cell receptor beta chains share one sample of origin, sequenced in a study of glioma-infiltrating T cells after dendritic cell vaccination. Generated by immunoSEQ multiplex PCR, the TCRdb table keeps only in-frame clones and is missing some. The table has about 76,000 clones, around nine tenths seen once. Time point in this sample: after dendritic cell vaccination, including at tumor progression/relapse. Material: blood, obtained after dendritic cell vaccination. The receptors originated from a human donor with glioblastoma.

The CDR3 loop reads CASSFLAGAPWEQYF. The CDR3 bases are TGCGCCAGCAGCTTTTTAGCGGGGGCCCCATGGGAGCAGTACTTC. The chain has TRBV5-1 and TRBJ2-7; 9 bases fit TRBD2. The V and J ends lost 2 bases and 7 bases, in that order; junction bases with no gene match: 10. Per the germline V gene, CDR1 is SGHRS and CDR2 is YFSETQ. This CDR3 region has 15 residues.

The rearrangement uses TRBV7-2 and TRBJ2-2, with 7 nucleotides matching TRBD2. The CDR3 consists of 13 residues. The V segment lost 4 bases and the J segment 9 bases; nucleotides outside the gene matches: 5. CDR1 SGHTA and CDR2 FQGNSA come from the germline V gene. CDR3: CASSSRTSRELFF. The CDR3 nucleotides read TGTGCCAGCAGCTCCCGGACTAGTCGGGAGCTGTTTTTT.

The CDR3 loop is CASSYAQASEAFF. The CDR3 bases are TGTGCCAGCAGTTACGCACAGGCCTCTGAAGCTTTCTTT. The rearrangement links TRBV6-5 to TRBJ1-1, with a weak D call TRBD1 (5 bases). Trimming removed 2 bases at V and 6 bases at J, with 10 bases between. This CDR3 is 13 amino acids long. CDR1 is MNHEY and CDR2 is SVGAGI in the germline V gene.

This rearrangement joins TRBV21-1 to TRBJ2-1; TRBD2, as called in the table, went unchecked against the DNA. TRBV21-1 is a pseudogene locus. This CDR3 has 14 residues. Here the CDR3 reads CASWEAVSYNEQFF. The CDR3 DNA is TGTGCCAGCTGGGAGGCAGTCAGCTACAATGAGCAGTTCTTC.

The V and J genes are TRBV5-1 and TRBJ2-7, with 7 bases that match TRBD1. This CDR3 has 13 amino acids. V was pared by 1 base and J by 3 bases, with 1 base of the junction left unmatched. In germline, CDR1 is SGHRS, CDR2 YFSETQ. CDR3 DNA: TGCGCCAGCAGCTTGAGACAGGGCTACGAGCAGTACTTC. It codes for CASSLRQGYEQYF.

In DNA form, the CDR3 reads TGTGCCAGCACCCGCCAGACAGGGGCGAATCAGCCCCAGCATTTT. Amino acids: CASTRQTGANQPQHF. The chain combines TRBV2 with TRBJ1-5; 8 positions agree with TRBD1. This CDR3 spans 15 amino acids. V was clipped by 7 bases and J by 4 bases; unmatched bases: 9. CDR1 and CDR2 (germline): SNHLY, FYNNEI.

The chain recombines TRBV11-3 with TRBJ2-3; D perhaps matches TRBD2 (6 bases). The CDR3 extends over 16 amino acids. The germline gives CDR1 SGHNT, CDR2 YENEEA. The V end was cut by 5 bases, the J end by 5 bases, with 20 bases between. CDR3 in amino acids: CASSPTPAGLKDTQYF. CDR3 coding DNA: TGTGCCAGCAGCCCCACCCCCGCGGGGCTGAAAGATACGCAGTATTTT.

The DNA of the CDR3 is TGTGCCAGCAGCTTAGGGCGGGGGAGCTACGAGCAGTACTTC. Protein product: CASSLGRGSYEQYF. This rearrangement joins TRBV7-2 to TRBJ2-7; 7 nucleotides match TRBD2. CDR3 size: 14 residues. The ends lost 1 base at V and 3 bases at J; junction bases unmatched: 3. Germline assignment: CDR1 SGHTA and CDR2 FQGNSA.

CDR3 protein: CASSSGTHYNEQFF. As DNA, the CDR3 is TGTGCCAGCAGTTCCGGGACACATTACAATGAGCAGTTCTTC. V gene TRBV6-1 combines with J gene TRBJ2-1; TRBD1 might be the D (6 bases). The CDR3 is 14 amino acids. Germline V gene lookup returns CDR1 MNHNS and CDR2 SASEGT. Trimming stripped 5 bases from V and 4 bases from J, with 12 bases between.

The chain is built from TRBV6-5 and TRBJ1-3; no reliable D call. This CDR3 spans 14 amino acids. Trimming removed 2 bases from V and 1 base from J, with 6 bases in between. Looked up from germline, CDR1 is MNHEY and CDR2 is SVGAGI. The CDR3 coding sequence is TGTGCCAGCAGTTACGTGGCTTCTGGAAACACCATATATTTT. Translation gives CASSYVASGNTIYF.

V is TRBV6-1 and J is TRBJ1-1, with no clear D. The CDR3 is made up of 14 amino acids. The germline V gene has CDR1 MNHNS and CDR2 SASEGT. Trimming removed 5 bases from V and 1 base from J, with 11 bases in between. CDR3 DNA: TGTGCCAGCAGTCAACTCGCGGGGAACACTGAAGCTTTCTTT. This gives the protein CASSQLAGNTEAFF.

J is TRBJ2-7 and V is TRBV5-1; 9 bases agree with TRBD1. Germline CDR1 reads SGHRS; CDR2 reads YFSETQ. Losses at the gene ends were 7 bases for V and 2 bases for J; bases not matched to a gene: 4. The CDR3 length is 13 residues. The CDR3: CASGGQGPYEQYF. CDR3 DNA: TGCGCCAGCGGGGGACAGGGACCCTACGAGCAGTACTTC.

V is TRBV11-3 and J is TRBJ1-1; D possibly corresponds to TRBD1 (5 bases). The CDR3 has 15 residues. CDR1 and CDR2 from the germline V gene are SGHNT and YENEEA. The V and J ends lost 2 bases and 7 bases respectively, with 17 bases between them. CDR3: CASSLLGQRGSEAFF. The CDR3 coding sequence is TGTGCCAGCAGCTTATTGGGGCAGAGAGGTAGTGAAGCTTTCTTT. Drawing the rest from reference TRBV11-3 and TRBJ1-1, the complete variable domain is EAGVVQSPRYKIIEKKQPVAFWCNPISGHNTLYWYLQNLGQGPELLIRYENEEAVDDSQLPKDRFSAERLKGVDSTLKIQPAELGDSAVYLCASSLLGQRGSEAFFGQGTRLTVV.

This rearrangement joins TRBV19 to TRBJ1-1; tentative D call: TRBD1 (6 bases). The CDR3 loop spans 14 amino acids. V was trimmed by 4 bases and J by 5 bases, leaving 14 bases between them. The germline V gene has CDR1 LNHDA and CDR2 SQIVND (reference sequence). Here the CDR3 reads CASSTDRRGTEAFF. CDR3 nucleotide sequence: TGTGCCAGTAGTACCGACAGGCGAGGGACTGAAGCTTTCTTT.

The chain links TRBV18 to TRBJ1-3; D not certain. This CDR3 has 14 residues. Per the germline V gene, CDR1 is KGHSH and CDR2 is LQKENI. V was clipped by 4 bases and J by 0 bases, with 7 bases between them. CDR3 loop: CASSLSSSGNTIYF. The CDR3 DNA is TGTGCCAGCTCACTATCCAGCTCTGGAAACACCATATATTTT.

The chain combines TRBV7-8 with TRBJ2-5, with 10 positions matching TRBD2. Trimming at V came to 5 bases and at J to 1 base, leaving 7 bases not matched to a gene. CDR1 and CDR2 (germline): SGHVS, FQNEAQ. The CDR3 is made up of 16 amino acids. In DNA, the CDR3 is TGTGCCAGCAGCGTGGGATGGACTAGCGGCCAAGAGACCCAGTACTTC. Protein product: CASSVGWTSGQETQYF.

This chain joins TRBV7-9 and TRBJ2-2, with D possibly matching TRBD2 (6 bases). Trimming took off 3 bases at V and 5 bases at J, with 7 bases between the two ends. Germline CDR1 SEHNR, CDR2 FQNEAQ (reference sequence). The CDR3 covers 13 residues. CDR3 sequence: CASSFSGTGELFF. For the CDR3, the DNA is TGTGCCAGCAGCTTTAGCGGTACCGGGGAGCTGTTTTTT. Complete variable domain (other parts from reference TRBV7-9 and TRBJ2-2): DTGVSQNPRHKITKRGQNVTFRCDPISEHNRLYWYRQTLGQGPEFLTYFQNEAQLEKSRLLSDRFSAERPKGSFSTLEIQRTEQGDSAMYLCASSFSGTGELFFGEGSRLTVL.

The genes are TRBV18 and TRBJ2-7, with D tentatively TRBD2 (6 bases). The ends were cut back, 3 bases at V and 2 bases at J, with 8 bases in the middle. This CDR3 comprises 13 residues. Per germline, CDR1 KGHSH and CDR2 LQKENI. CDR3 loop: CASSPGGPYEQYF. The CDR3 bases are TGTGCCAGCTCACCCGGGGGTCCCTACGAGCAGTACTTC.

This chain links TRBV29-1 with TRBJ2-2, with no clear D. Trimming took 4 bases from V and 0 from J, leaving 9 bases between them. The CDR3 consists of 14 residues. The germline gives CDR1 SQVTM, CDR2 ANQGSEA. In nucleotides, the CDR3 is TGCAGCGTTGGTCGGTTGCCGAACACCGGGGAGCTGTTTTTT. Protein: CSVGRLPNTGELFF.

The V call is TRBV7-6, the J call TRBJ1-1; 7 bases map to TRBD1. Germline CDR1 is SGHVS and CDR2 is FNYEAQ. The CDR3 is made up of 15 amino acids. V was clipped by 5 bases and J by 0 bases; unmatched bases: 6. The CDR3 nucleotides read TGTGCCAGCAGCCCCCTCAGGGGGTTGAACACTGAAGCTTTCTTT. This translates into CASSPLRGLNTEAFF.

This clone was seen just once. The chain recombines TRBV30 with TRBJ2-7; TRBD2 might be the D (5 bases). This CDR3 has 11 residues. Germline CDR1 reads GTSNPN; CDR2 reads SVGIG (reference sequence). Trimming took off 3 bases at V and 6 bases at J, with 9 bases between the two ends. CDR3 in amino acids: CAWRRAGEQYF. The CDR3 nucleotides read TGTGCCTGGAGAAGGGCGGGCGAGCAGTACTTC.

The CDR3 spells CASSYSEGNQPQHF. The DNA for the CDR3 is TGTGCCAGCAGTTACTCGGAGGGCAATCAGCCCCAGCATTTT. The chain uses TRBV6-6 and TRBJ1-5; D gene unclear. The CDR3 runs 14 residues. The V gene's germline CDR1 is MNHNY and CDR2 SVGAGI (reference sequence). Deletions cut 0 bases from V and 2 bases from J, with 5 bases between.

This chain links TRBV5-1 with TRBJ2-5; TRBD2 matches at 8 bases. Germline V gene data show CDR1 as SGHRS and CDR2 as YFSETQ. V was clipped by 1 base and J by 2 bases; unmatched bases: 7. The CDR3 consists of 16 residues. CDR3 nucleotide sequence: TGCGCCAGCAGCTTGTCCAGCGGGAGTAAGCAAGAGACCCAGTACTTC. It specifies CASSLSSGSKQETQYF.

The chain couples TRBV15 to TRBJ1-2; TRBD1 aligns across 8 bases. Germline CDR1 and CDR2: LNHNV and YYDKDF (reference sequence). The CDR3 consists of 14 residues. Trimming at V came to 3 bases and at J to 7 bases, leaving 7 bases not matched to a gene. DNA of the CDR3: TGTGCCACCAGCAGCGACAGGGGAAGTGCTGGCTACACCTTC. It is translated as CATSSDRGSAGYTF. The variable domain in full, completed from reference TRBV15 and TRBJ1-2, reads DAMVIQNPRYQVTQFGKPVTLSCSQTLNHNVMYWYQQKSSQAPKLLFHYYDKDFNNEADTPDNFQSRRPNTSFCFLDIRSPGLGDTAMYLCATSSDRGSAGYTFGSGTRLTVV.

J is TRBJ2-1 and V is TRBV7-9; 7 bases match TRBD1. The V gene's germline CDR1 is SEHNR and CDR2 FQNEAQ (reference sequence). V shed 11 bases, J shed 5 bases, and the junction held 6 bases outside the gene matches. This CDR3 region has 12 residues. The CDR3 reads CAGLGQDNEQFF. DNA for the CDR3: TGTGCCGGTCTAGGACAGGACAATGAGCAGTTCTTC. Looking up the rest from reference TRBV7-9 and TRBJ2-1 gives the full variable domain: DTGVSQNPRHKITKRGQNVTFRCDPISEHNRLYWYRQTLGQGPEFLTYFQNEAQLEKSRLLSDRFSAERPKGSFSTLEIQRTEQGDSAMYLCAGLGQDNEQFFGPGTRLTVL.

This chain links TRBV27 with TRBJ1-1; TRBD1 is a possible D gene (6 bases). This CDR3 is 13 amino acids long. Trimming pared 5 bases from V and 5 bases from J, leaving 12 bases between. The V gene's germline CDR1 is MNHEY and CDR2 SMNVEV (reference sequence). The CDR3 sequence: CASSPQGWTEAFF. The CDR3, as DNA: TGTGCCAGCAGTCCGCAGGGGTGGACTGAAGCTTTCTTT.

This chain links TRBV5-1 with TRBJ1-2; 11 bases line up with TRBD1. The germline gives CDR1 SGHRS, CDR2 YFSETQ. Trimming cost V 3 bases and J 7 bases; bases outside gene matches: 2. This CDR3 has 13 residues. This CDR3 reads CASSSDRGLGYTF. Written as DNA, the CDR3 is TGCGCCAGCAGCTCGGACAGGGGGCTTGGCTACACCTTC.